Each of the 31 T cell receptor beta chains below was sequenced from the same sample in a study of blood T cells in healthy people across ages. Sample-barcoded 5' priming and a J-beta primer mix drove a second PCR of roughly 7 to 11 cycles. TCRdb passed the 5' RACE reads through MiXCR, listing each CDR3 protein once. This sample has about 680,000 distinct CDR3 sequences, with approximately 49% found just once. Sequenced: blood. The receptors come from a woman in her sixties in good health.

This clonotype showed up just a few times. The rearrangement links TRBV29-1 to TRBJ2-1, with TRBD2 as a possible D gene (7 bases). The CDR3 extends over 14 amino acids. Between the trimmed V and J ends, which lost 4 bases and 1 base, there was a span of 11 bases. In germline, CDR1 is SQVTM, CDR2 ANQGSEA. CDR3 amino acids: CSVGGGASYNEQFF. In nucleotides, the CDR3 is TGCAGCGTTGGCGGGGGCGCATCCTACAATGAGCAGTTCTTC.

This clonotype was counted between two and nine times. This sequence joins TRBV7-2 and TRBJ2-5; TRBD2 agrees at 11 bases. Germline V gene sequence: CDR1 SGHTA, CDR2 FQGNSA. The CDR3 spans 14 residues. The ends lost 5 bases at V and 3 bases at J; junction bases unmatched: 2. The chain's CDR3 is CASSPTSGKETQYF. CDR3 nucleotide sequence: TGTGCCAGCAGCCCGACTAGCGGGAAAGAGACCCAGTACTTC.

This clonotype was counted between two and nine times. The chain carries TRBV20-1 and TRBJ2-7; a possible D gene is TRBD1 (6 bases). Trimming left V 6 bases short and J 3 bases short, with 27 bases between. The germline V gene has CDR1 DFQATT and CDR2 SNEGSKA (reference sequence). The CDR3 has 17 amino acids. This chain's CDR3 is CSAPGGQHQGVDYEQYF. The CDR3 nucleotides are TGCAGTGCCCCCGGCGGACAGCATCAAGGGGTGGACTACGAGCAGTACTTC.

This sequence joins TRBV5-5 and TRBJ2-5, with TRBD2 matching over 11 bases. The J call could be wrong; TRBJ2-1 is a better fit for the DNA end. Per the germline V gene, CDR1 is SGHKS and CDR2 is YYEKEE (reference sequence). The CDR3 extends over 16 amino acids. Here the CDR3 reads CASSLALAGGWETQFF. CDR3 sequence (DNA): TGTGCCAGCAGCTTGGCGCTAGCGGGAGGATGGGAGACCCAGTTCTTC.

This chain connects TRBV7-3 to TRBJ2-3; D is unclear. CDR1 SGHTA and CDR2 FQGTGA come from the germline V gene. V was cut by 11 bases and J by 4 bases, with 13 bases left in between. This CDR3 region has 12 residues. In nucleotides, the CDR3 is TGTGCCGGTAAAGTTTACTCAGATACGCAGTATTTT. Amino acid sequence: CAGKVYSDTQYF.

The V and J genes are TRBV10-3 and TRBJ1-1, with D perhaps matching TRBD1 (5 bases). In germline, CDR1 is ENHRY, CDR2 SYGVKD. The CDR3 spans 13 residues. Trimming cost V 10 bases and J 3 bases, with 15 bases left between them. The CDR3 loop is CASKFQGDTEAFF. In nucleotides, the CDR3 is TGTGCCAGCAAATTCCAGGGCGACACTGAAGCTTTCTTT.

CDR3 sequence reads: CATSDGGTNLQNEQFF. CDR3 nucleotides: TGTGCCACCAGTGATGGCGGGACCAACCTCCAAAATGAGCAGTTCTTC. The chain is built from TRBV24-1 and TRBJ2-1; D may be TRBD2 (6 bases). V was pared by 3 bases and J by 7 bases, with 18 bases between. Germline V gene sequence: CDR1 KGHDR, CDR2 SFDVKD. The CDR3 loop spans 16 amino acids.

This clonotype was counted a few times. The chain has TRBV7-2 and TRBJ2-1, with 7 bases aligning to TRBD2. Per the germline V gene, CDR1 is SGHTA and CDR2 is FQGNSA. There are 17 residues in the CDR3. J lost 9 bases, V lost 2 bases, and 16 bases had no gene match. The CDR3 region is CASSLWWATSLVVEQFF. As DNA, the CDR3 is TGTGCCAGCAGCTTATGGTGGGCGACTAGCTTGGTAGTTGAGCAGTTCTTC.

On this clonotype: This clone may be a read error of a much larger clone one base away. The gene calls are TRBV9 and TRBJ2-5, with D perhaps given as TRBD1 or TRBD2 (6 bases each). Trimming left V 6 bases short and J 11 bases short, with 23 bases between. CDR1 is SGDLS and CDR2 is YYNGEE in the germline V gene. The CDR3 contains 14 residues. The CDR3: CASNGGHTPTGQYF. The CDR3 DNA follows: TGTGCCAGCAACGGGGGACATACCCCCACAGGGCAGTACTTC. Combining the CDR3 with reference TRBV9 and TRBJ2-5 gives the whole variable domain DSGVTQTPKHLITATGQRVTLRCSPRSGDLSVYWYQQSLDQGLQFLIQYYNGEERAKGNILERFSAQQFPDLHSELNLSSLELGDSALYFCASNGGHTPTGQYFGPGTRLLVL.

V usage is TRBV10-3 and J usage is TRBJ2-1; D unclear. The CDR3 has 13 residues. Per germline, CDR1 ENHRY and CDR2 SYGVKD. V lost 4 bases to trimming and J lost 6 bases, with 10 bases between them. CDR3 DNA: TGTGCCATCAGTGTAGGCGCGAGCAATGAGCAGTTCTTC. Amino acid sequence: CAISVGASNEQFF.

CDR3 nucleotide sequence: TGTGCCAGCAGTTACTGGGGACAGGGCTCCTACGAGCAGTACTTC. The encoded protein is CASSYWGQGSYEQYF. The genes are TRBV27 and TRBJ2-7; 9 bases map to TRBD1. The CDR3 loop spans 15 amino acids. CDR1 is MNHEY and CDR2 is SMNVEV in the germline V gene (reference sequence). Trimming took 4 bases from V and 0 from J; bases not matched to a gene: 4.

The rearrangement uses TRBV5-1 and TRBJ1-4, with D hard to call. This CDR3 region has 15 residues. Trimming removed 2 bases at V and 3 bases at J, with 11 bases between. Germline-derived CDR1 and CDR2 are SGHRS and YFSETQ. The CDR3 DNA sequence: TGCGCCAGCAGCTTCGGGCAGGCTCCTAATGAAAAACTGTTTTTT. This gives the protein CASSFGQAPNEKLFF.

The table lists this clonotype with a few counts. The V and J genes are TRBV7-2 and TRBJ2-1, with no clear D. The length of the CDR3 is 15 residues. The V end was cut by 6 bases, the J end by 1 base, with 13 bases between. Germline CDR1 and CDR2: SGHTA and FQGNSA. The CDR3 loop reads CASSPVGLSYNEQFF. The CDR3 DNA follows: TGTGCCAGCAGTCCCGTTGGTTTGTCCTACAATGAGCAGTTCTTC.

This sequence joins TRBV18 and TRBJ1-1, with D tentatively TRBD1 (6 bases). This CDR3 comprises 14 residues. CDR1 and CDR2 from the germline V gene are KGHSH and LQKENI. V was pared by 2 bases and J by 4 bases, with 11 bases between. CDR3 in amino acids: CASSPGGKSTEAFF. The CDR3 region has the DNA TGTGCCAGCTCACCAGGGGGCAAGAGCACTGAAGCTTTCTTT.

The V call is TRBV20-1, the J call TRBJ1-5; D remains ambiguous. This CDR3 is 14 amino acids long. The germline V gene has CDR1 DFQATT and CDR2 SNEGSKA (reference sequence). V shed 6 bases and J shed 5 bases, with 17 bases lying between them. As DNA, the CDR3 is TGCAGTGCGGCCCAGCCCGGCGGGCATCAGCCCCAGCATTTT. Protein product: CSAAQPGGHQPQHF.

V gene TRBV11-2 combines with J gene TRBJ2-7; D may be TRBD2 (6 bases). The V gene lost 2 bases and the J gene lost 1 base, with 12 bases spanning the gap. This CDR3 is 15 amino acids long. Per germline, CDR1 SGHAT and CDR2 FQNNGV. The CDR3 region has the DNA TGTGCCAGCAGCTTAAGATCGGGAGCATCCTACGAGCAGTACTTC. Translation: CASSLRSGASYEQYF.

J is TRBJ2-2 and V is TRBV9, with D unresolved. The CDR3 has 13 amino acids. V shed 3 bases and J shed 0 bases, with 3 bases lying between them. Germline assignment: CDR1 SGDLS and CDR2 YYNGEE. CDR3 DNA: TGTGCCAGCAGCGCAGCGAACACCGGGGAGCTGTTTTTT. Its translation is CASSAANTGELFF.

This clonotype was counted between two and nine times. This chain links TRBV6-1 with TRBJ2-1, with TRBD2 matching over 8 bases. This CDR3 region has 14 residues. CDR1 is MNHNS, CDR2 SASEGT, per germline. J gave up 5 bases and V 5 bases, and 5 bases lay outside the gene matches. The CDR3 sequence: CASSLAGRNNEQFF. In nucleotides, the CDR3 is TGTGCCAGCAGTCTAGCGGGTCGCAACAATGAGCAGTTCTTC.

The CDR3 here is CGVKTNTGELFF. Here the CDR3 DNA reads TGCGGGGTTAAAACGAACACCGGGGAGCTGTTTTTT. The J gene is TRBJ2-2, the V gene TRBV20-1; D ambiguous. The CDR3 consists of 12 residues. The germline CDR1 and CDR2 sequences are DFQATT and SNEGSKA (reference sequence).

This clonotype was seen only a few times. The chain carries TRBV29-1 and TRBJ2-4, with 11 bases matching TRBD1. Unmatched junction bases numbered 18, after V lost 2 bases and J lost 15 bases. Germline V gene data show CDR1 as SQVTM and CDR2 as ANQGSEA. This CDR3 spans 16 amino acids. The CDR3 region is CSVERGEGQGDTCPYF. In nucleotides, the CDR3 is TGCAGCGTTGAAAGGGGTGAGGGACAGGGGGACACCTGCCCGTACTTC.

The V gene is TRBV5-5, the J gene TRBJ1-2; D is unclear. The germline V gene encodes CDR1 SGHKS and CDR2 YYEKEE (reference sequence). V was pared by 0 bases and J by 7 bases, with 16 bases between. This CDR3 is built from 15 residues. In nucleotides, the CDR3 is TGTGCCAGCAGCTTGGAACGGAGTCCGCCCTCTGGCTACACCTTC. Its translation: CASSLERSPPSGYTF.

The V and J genes are TRBV5-1 and TRBJ2-7; 11 nucleotides match TRBD2. The CDR3 runs 19 residues. CDR1 and CDR2 (germline): SGHRS, YFSETQ. With V trimmed by 1 base and J by 0 bases, 12 bases remained unmatched. The CDR3 DNA is TGCGCCAGCAGCTTGTTAAAGGCTAGCGGGAGGTCGAGCTCCTACGAGCAGTACTTC. Its translation is CASSLLKASGRSSSYEQYF.

The chain couples TRBV5-1 to TRBJ2-7; D not certain. Trimming left V 4 bases short and J 6 bases short, with 14 bases between. The CDR3 totals 13 residues. Germline V CDR1 and CDR2: SGHRS, YFSETQ. The CDR3 region is CASSRAGRSEQYF. In nucleotides, the CDR3 is TGCGCCAGCAGCAGAGCCGGCAGGAGCGAGCAGTACTTC.

The CDR3 bases are TGTGCCAGCAGCTTGAACGCGGGAGGGCCCTACAATGAGCAGTTCTTC. Amino acid sequence: CASSLNAGGPYNEQFF. The V gene is TRBV5-5, the J gene TRBJ2-1; 9 bases map to TRBD2. The length of the CDR3 is 16 residues. With V trimmed by 1 base and J by 2 bases, 4 bases remained unmatched. Germline-derived CDR1 and CDR2 are SGHKS and YYEKEE (reference sequence). Based on the CDR3 plus reference TRBV5-5 and TRBJ2-1, the full variable domain is DAGVTQSPTHLIKTRGQQVTLRCSPISGHKSVSWYQQVLGQGPQFIFQYYEKEERGRGNFPDRFSARQFPNYSSELNVNALLLGDSALYLCASSLNAGGPYNEQFFGPGTRLTVL.

In its sample, this clonotype was seen a few times. V gene TRBV7-3 combines with J gene TRBJ2-5; TRBD2 agrees at 7 bases. Germline V CDR1 and CDR2: SGHTA, FQGTGA. CDR3 length equals 15 residues. V was clipped by 8 bases and J by 5 bases; unmatched bases: 14. In DNA, the CDR3 is TGTGCCAGCGGACCCAGCGGGACGCGGGAGGAGACCCAGTACTTC. Amino acids: CASGPSGTREETQYF.

This chain links TRBV6-5 with TRBJ1-5; TRBD1 is a possible D gene (6 bases). CDR1 is MNHEY, CDR2 SVGAGI, per germline. Trimming shortened V by 5 bases and J by 6 bases, and 11 bases separated the two germline ends. The CDR3 length is 13 residues. As DNA, the CDR3 is TGTGCCAGCAGTCGGGACATCTCTCAGCCCCAGCATTTT. This codes for CASSRDISQPQHF.

The V call is TRBV15, the J call TRBJ2-3; TRBD2 matches at 8 bases. The CDR3 covers 20 residues. Germline values: CDR1 LNHNV, CDR2 YYDKDF (reference sequence). J gave up 0 bases and V 0 bases, and 14 bases lay outside the gene matches. For the CDR3, the DNA is TGTGCCACCAGCAGAGATCCAGGCCCAGCGGGAGCCCCTAGCACAGATACGCAGTATTTT. It translates to CATSRDPGPAGAPSTDTQYF.

The CDR3 DNA is TGCAGCGTTGGAAGGCCGATTCAAGAGACCCAGTACTTC. Translated, it gives CSVGRPIQETQYF. The gene calls are TRBV29-1 and TRBJ2-5; D is undetermined. The germline V and J ends were trimmed by 4 bases and 2 bases, with 11 bases remaining between them. This CDR3 has 13 residues. Germline CDR1 SQVTM, CDR2 ANQGSEA.

This clonotype was detected a few times. The rearrangement uses TRBV7-3 and TRBJ2-1, with D unresolved. The germline gives CDR1 SGHTA, CDR2 FQGTGA. Trimming took off 6 bases at V and 5 bases at J, with 8 bases between the two ends. The CDR3 has 12 residues. The CDR3: CASSSDDNEQFF. Written as DNA, the CDR3 is TGTGCCAGCAGTTCCGATGACAATGAGCAGTTCTTC.

The chain employs TRBV28 and TRBJ1-1; possibly TRBD1 for D (6 bases). Germline loops: CDR1 MDHEN, CDR2 SYDVKM. The CDR3 extends over 15 amino acids. The ends were cut back, 3 bases at V and 3 bases at J, with 14 bases in the middle. The CDR3 DNA reads TGTGCCAGCAGTTTGGGGGCGGAGGGCGACACTGAAGCTTTCTTT. Its translation is CASSLGAEGDTEAFF.

This clonotype was picked up a small number of times. This chain links TRBV21-1 with TRBJ2-7; the D call in the table, TRBD1, was not verified against the DNA. TRBV21-1 is tagged as a pseudogene. This CDR3 contains 15 residues. The CDR3 DNA follows: TGTGCCAGCAGCAACGATTATTGGGGCGGCTACGAGCAGTACTTC. This sequence encodes CASSNDYWGGYEQYF.